The table lists the clone carrying this T cell receptor (beta chain) with a count of one. These data belong to a study of shared clonotypes between healthy human individuals. At deep level, the assay was performed. Clones were read by immunoSEQ multiplex PCR, and TCRdb kept only the in-frame ones, dropping some. The sample yields about 470,000 clones, about four fifths seen once. This clonotype originated in a woman aged 40 to 50 in good health. Some clones in this sample may be carry-over from other donors' samples. The sequenced material came from PBMCs.

CDR3 region: CAISRDPTGTEAFF. CDR3 nucleotide sequence: TGTGCCATCAGCCGGGACCCCACGGGCACTGAAGCTTTCTTT. This chain uses TRBV10-3 with TRBJ1-1, with D possibly being TRBD1 (5 bases). Trimming removed 6 bases from V and 4 bases from J, with 15 bases in between. The germline CDR1 and CDR2 sequences are ENHRY and SYGVKD. This CDR3 has 14 residues.